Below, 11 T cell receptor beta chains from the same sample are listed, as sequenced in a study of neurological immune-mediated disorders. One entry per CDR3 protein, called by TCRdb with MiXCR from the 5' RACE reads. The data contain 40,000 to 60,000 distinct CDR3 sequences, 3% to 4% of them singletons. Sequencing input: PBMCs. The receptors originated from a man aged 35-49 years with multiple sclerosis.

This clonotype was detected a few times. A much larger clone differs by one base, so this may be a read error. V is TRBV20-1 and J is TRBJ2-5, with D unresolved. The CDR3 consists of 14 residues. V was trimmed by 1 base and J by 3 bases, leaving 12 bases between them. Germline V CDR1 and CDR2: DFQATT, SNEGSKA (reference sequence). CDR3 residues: CSARGGKMEETQYF. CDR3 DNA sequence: TGCAGTGCTAGAGGCGGAAAGATGGAAGAGACCCAGTACTTC.

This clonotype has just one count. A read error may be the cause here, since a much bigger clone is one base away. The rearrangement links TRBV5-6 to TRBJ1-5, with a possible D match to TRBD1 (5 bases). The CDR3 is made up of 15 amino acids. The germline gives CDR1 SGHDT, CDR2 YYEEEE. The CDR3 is CTSSAGPGGYQPQHF. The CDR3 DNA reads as TGTACCAGCAGCGCGGGGCCGGGGGGTTATCAGCCCCAGCATTTT.

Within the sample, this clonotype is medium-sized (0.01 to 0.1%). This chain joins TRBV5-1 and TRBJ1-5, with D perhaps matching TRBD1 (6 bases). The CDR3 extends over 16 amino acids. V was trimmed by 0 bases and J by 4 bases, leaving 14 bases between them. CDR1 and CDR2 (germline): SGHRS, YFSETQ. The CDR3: CASSLDGRGGNQPQHF. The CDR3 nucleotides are TGCGCCAGCAGCTTGGACGGCAGGGGAGGAAATCAGCCCCAGCATTTT.

The chain's CDR3 is CASSYRARRDTQYF. The CDR3 nucleotides read TGTGCCAGCAGTTACCGGGCTAGGCGCGATACGCAGTATTTT. The chain recombines TRBV6-6 with TRBJ2-3; D gene unclear. V shed 2 bases and J shed 6 bases, with 12 bases lying between them. Germline V gene sequence: CDR1 MNHNY, CDR2 SVGAGI (reference sequence). This CDR3 region has 14 residues.

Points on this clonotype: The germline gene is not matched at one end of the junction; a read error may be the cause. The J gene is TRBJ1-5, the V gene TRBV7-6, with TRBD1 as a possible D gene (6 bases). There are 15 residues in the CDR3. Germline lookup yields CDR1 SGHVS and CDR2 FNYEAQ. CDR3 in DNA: TGTGCCAGCAGCTTAGCGGACAGCCTCTCGGGGCCCCAGAATTTT. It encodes CASSLADSLSGPQNF.

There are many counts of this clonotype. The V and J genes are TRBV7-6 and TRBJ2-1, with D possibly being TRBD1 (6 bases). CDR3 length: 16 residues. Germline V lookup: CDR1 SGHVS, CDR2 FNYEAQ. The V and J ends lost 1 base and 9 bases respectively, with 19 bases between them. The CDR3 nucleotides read TGTGCCAGCAGCTTAGGAGCAGGGGTCCGAGTAGGTGAGCAGTTCTTC. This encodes CASSLGAGVRVGEQFF.

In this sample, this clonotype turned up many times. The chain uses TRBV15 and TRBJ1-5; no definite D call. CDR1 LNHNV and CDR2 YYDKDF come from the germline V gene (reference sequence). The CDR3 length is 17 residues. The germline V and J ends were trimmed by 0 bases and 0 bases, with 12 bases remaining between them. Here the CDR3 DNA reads TGTGCCACCAGCAGAGATCGCGGGATATATAGCAATCAGCCCCAGCATTTT. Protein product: CATSRDRGIYSNQPQHF.

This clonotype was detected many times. CDR3 amino acids: CASSLGGQAPTDTQYF. The CDR3 DNA reads as TGCGCCAGCAGCCTCGGGGGACAGGCCCCCACAGATACGCAGTATTTT. The chain recombines TRBV5-1 with TRBJ2-3; 8 bases align to TRBD1. CDR3 size: 16 residues. The J segment lost 2 bases and the V segment lost 4 bases, leaving 9 bases of the junction unmatched. Germline V gene sequence: CDR1 SGHRS, CDR2 YFSETQ.

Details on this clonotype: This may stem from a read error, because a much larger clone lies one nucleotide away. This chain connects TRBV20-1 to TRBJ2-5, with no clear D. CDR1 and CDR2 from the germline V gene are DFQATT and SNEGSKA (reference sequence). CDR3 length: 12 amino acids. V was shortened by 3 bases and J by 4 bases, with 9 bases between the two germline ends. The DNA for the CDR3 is TGCAGTGCTAGCATGCTAGGAGAGACCCAGTACTTC. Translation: CSASMLGETQYF.

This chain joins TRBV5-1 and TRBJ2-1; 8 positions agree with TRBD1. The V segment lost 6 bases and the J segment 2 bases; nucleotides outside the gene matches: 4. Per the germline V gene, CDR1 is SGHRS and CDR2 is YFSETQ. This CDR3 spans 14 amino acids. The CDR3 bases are TGCGCCAGCAACGAACAGGGGGCCTACAATGAGCAGTTCTTC. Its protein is CASNEQGAYNEQFF.

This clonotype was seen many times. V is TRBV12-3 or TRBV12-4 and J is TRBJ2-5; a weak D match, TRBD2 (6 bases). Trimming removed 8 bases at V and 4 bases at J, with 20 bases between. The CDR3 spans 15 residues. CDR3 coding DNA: TGTGCCAGCCACCCACCCGGAGGGCCGGGAGAGACCCAGTACTTC. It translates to CASHPPGGPGETQYF.